This TCR beta chain was sequenced for a study of cytomegalovirus exposure and HLA in healthy donors. These donors counted as nominally healthy when sampled, but unrecorded immune exposures were likely. Germline V gives CDR1 SGHTA, CDR2 FQGNSA. The ends were cut back, 4 bases at V and 0 bases at J, with 7 bases in the middle. CDR3 size: 14 residues. Study-wide results and caveats: One later analysis reportedly identified an Asian-associated ancestry cluster that showed fewer N-insertions than the approximately 700-donor mean. Available immune exposure information was restricted to CMV serostatus only. A missense variant in DCLRE1C was later tied to TCR beta V- and J-gene trimming.

13 Jbeta primers and 60 Vbeta primers were used for the PCR. Using immunoSEQ multiplex PCR, the repertoire was profiled, and TCRdb retains in-frame clones only, with some absent. The listing records roughly 100,000 clones. Turning to this clone: What it binds is unknown.

This clonotype originated in a man aged 50 or older in good health and CMV-seronegative. The sample taken for sequencing was PBMCs. The chain carries TRBV7-2 and TRBJ2-1, with D perhaps matching TRBD2 (5 bases). CDR3 sequence: CASSSGSSYNEQFF. In DNA, the CDR3 is TGTGCCAGCAGCTCGGGGAGCTCCTACAATGAGCAGTTCTTC.